The T cell receptor (beta chain) under discussion was sequenced for a study of early T cells in non-severe SARS-CoV-2 infection. Study-level background: From unsorted whole blood, bulk RNA was sequenced, and the chains remained unpaired.

Attached unique molecular identifiers marked individual cDNA molecules. TCRdb used MiXCR to reprocess the 5' RACE reads, holding one entry per CDR3 protein. The data show fewer than 85,000 distinct CDR3 sequences, more than 7.5% seen once. The germline V gene encodes CDR1 MNHNS and CDR2 SASEGT. V shed 6 bases, J shed 5 bases, and the junction held 9 bases outside the gene matches. This CDR3 region has 15 residues. This clonotype was seen ten or more times. Its specificity is not known. General study findings and limits: Missing private and CD4 specificities, VDJdb matching favored anti-spike CD8 responses.

The chain uses TRBV6-1 and TRBJ2-3, with 9 bases fitting TRBD1. The sample taken for sequencing was whole blood. The source of this sequence is an adult who was a healthcare worker with PCR-confirmed SARS-CoV-2 infection or an uninfected control (not recorded which). The CDR3 DNA sequence: TGTGCCAGCAGGGGACAGGGTGGTTTTCAAGATACGCAGTATTTT. Translating it yields CASRGQGGFQDTQYF.